The present TCR beta chain was sequenced within a study of immune cell composition in non-small cell lung cancer (dated by TCRdb to the late 2010s). About the full investigation: To assign histologic subtype, which was mostly lung adenocarcinoma or squamous cell carcinoma, H&E was combined with p63, CK5, Napsin A and TTF-1 immunohistochemistry. TCR-beta sequencing (Adaptive Biotechnologies) was performed on approximately 35 paired NSCLC tumour and non-adjacent lung specimens plus 26 tumour-only specimens. For supplementary cohort #1, made up of 10 to 11 lung adenocarcinoma cases, paired tumour/lung TCR-beta sequencing was done and TIL populations were generated so that tumour reactivity could be assessed. A few tumour specimens that had TCR-beta data belonged to rare histological subtypes and were left out of the subtype comparisons.

Of note for this clone: Its antigen is unknown. Per-nucleotide qualities are absent, and no much larger clonotype sits a single base away.

TCR-beta CDR3 regions were amplified from genomic DNA by a two-step multiplex PCR, with the second step adding Illumina-compatible adaptors. TCR-beta immunosequencing was performed on an Illumina platform as a commercial immunoSEQ service. Turning to the authors' computational methods: Repertoires were summarised as Top 10 Clones, the percentage of T-cell templates from the ten most frequent sequences, and productive clonality. Productive clonality had a range of 0 to 1, where 1 means a monoclonal population. Sequences comprising at least 0.1% of tumour T-cell templates but absent from matched non-adjacent lung were defined as tumour-associated clones and were identified via log10 scatter plots. Student's t-tests were used for two-group comparisons, ANOVA was used for stages, and linear regression was used for relationships, with analyses conducted in GraphPad Prism7 and R. In TCRdb, the immuneACCESS table is reduced to in-frame sequences with V and J assigned. These tables do not hold every clone; where another copy was compared, an unresolved V gene accounts for under half, and the others remain unexplained. V and J calls and clone size are those listed in that table; D and trimming were worked out from the DNA. The sample contains roughly 3,000 clones, roughly 84% of them found a single time. Around 12% of the sample belongs to the ten largest clones.

Normal lung samples were non-adjacent lung tissue taken as far from the tumour as possible, at least 3 cm away, from the same patient. Frozen aliquots of unsorted single-cell suspensions were used for genomic DNA extraction with the QIAamp DNA kit. Tissues were received within 2 hours of resection and processed immediately into single-cell suspensions. Tissue was broken up mechanically, digested enzymatically with DNase I, collagenase I and hyaluronidase for under 35 minutes at 37 degrees C, and then filtered and RBC-lysed. Reading the germline V gene gives CDR1 MNHNS and CDR2 SASEGT. The CDR3 runs 15 residues from the cysteine to the phenylalanine. The retained sequence is limited to the CDR3, 45 bases, with the frame set at the first base. The germline V and J ends show losses of 8 bases and 8 bases respectively, and no gene match explains 10 bases of the junction. Broad study findings and their caveats: Across fewer than 13 adenocarcinoma cases, the maximal tumour-associated clone frequency showed a strong correlation with TIL tumour reactivity, but overall clonality showed no such correlation. Tumour-associated clones >0.5% occurred in nearly half of NSCLC cases: about 35% of adenocarcinomas versus around 75% of squamous carcinomas. No significant correlation was found between smoking pack-years and tumour TCR-beta clonality. The reactivity cohort contained only roughly 9 cases, and the tumour-reactive clones were not shown to have sequences in common with the dominant in vivo tumour-associated clones.

Here the chain combines TRBV6-1 and TRBJ2-1, and TRBD2 aligns with 12 junction nucleotides. The TCR originated in a human donor with non-small cell lung cancer. Sequenced: non-adjacent lung tissue. The CDR3 is CASLKLAGGRDEQFF. In nucleotides, the sequence is TGTGCCAGCCTGAAACTAGCGGGAGGAAGGGATGAGCAGTTCTTC.